What follows are 20 T cell receptor beta chains derived from one specimen sequenced in a study of T-cell reconstitution after alpha-beta-depleted transplantation in children. Unique molecular identifiers tagged the TCRbeta library. Each CDR3 protein is one row after TCRdb ran MiXCR on the PCR reads. The sample lists 350,000 to 450,000 distinct CDR3 sequences, roughly 21% occurring once. Sequenced here: PBMCs from the stem cell graft donor, sampled from the stem cell graft. Receptor source: a human donor who donated a stem cell graft to a child with acute myeloid leukemia.

This clonotype was picked up a small number of times. The V call is TRBV28, the J call TRBJ2-7; D is perhaps TRBD2 (6 bases). The germline V and J ends were trimmed by 6 bases and 7 bases, with 13 bases remaining between them. The length of the CDR3 is 12 residues. The germline V gene encodes CDR1 MDHEN and CDR2 SYDVKM. DNA of the CDR3: TGTGCCAGCAGCCCGCTAGCGCGGGAGCAGTACTTC. Encoded protein: CASSPLAREQYF.

The chain recombines TRBV20-1 with TRBJ2-1; 7 bases match TRBD2. J lost 5 bases, V lost 4 bases, and 8 bases had no gene match. CDR3 length: 14 residues. The germline gives CDR1 DFQATT, CDR2 SNEGSKA (reference sequence). The CDR3 DNA reads TGCAGTGCTACTGGGACTACGATTGACAATGAGCAGTTCTTC. It is translated as CSATGTTIDNEQFF.

This chain links TRBV6-5 with TRBJ1-5; 7 bases line up with TRBD1. The germline V gene encodes CDR1 MNHEY and CDR2 SVGAGI. This CDR3 is built from 14 residues. The V segment lost 6 bases and the J segment 2 bases; nucleotides outside the gene matches: 4. This CDR3 reads CASRGTVGNQPQHF. Here the CDR3 DNA reads TGTGCCAGCAGGGGGACAGTGGGCAATCAGCCCCAGCATTTT.

This clonotype was counted at least ten times. The genes are TRBV6-2 or TRBV6-3 and TRBJ2-1; TRBD2 matches 7 bases. The CDR3 has 18 residues. CDR1 MNHEY and CDR2 SVGEGT come from the germline V gene. After removal of 6 bases from V and 8 bases from J, the junction contained 22 bases not matched to a gene. CDR3 residues: CASSHIAGRETFTDEQFF. The CDR3 nucleotides are TGTGCCAGCAGCCACATTGCGGGGCGGGAGACTTTCACGGATGAGCAGTTCTTC.

The V call is TRBV12-3 or TRBV12-4, the J call TRBJ2-2; weak D call: TRBD2 (6 bases). The CDR3 is 14 amino acids. The V gene lost 2 bases and the J gene lost 4 bases, with 8 bases spanning the gap. CDR3 sequence reads: CASSLMGGTGELFF. The CDR3 nucleotides read TGTGCCAGCAGTTTAATGGGGGGCACCGGGGAGCTGTTTTTT.

In its sample, this clonotype was seen a few times. CDR3 coding DNA: TGTGCCAGCATCGGGACGACTAATGAAAAACTGTTTTTT. Its protein product is CASIGTTNEKLFF. This chain connects TRBV25-1 to TRBJ1-4; possible D gene TRBD1, 5 bases. This CDR3 spans 13 amino acids. V was pared by 7 bases and J by 2 bases, with 8 bases between. CDR1 and CDR2 from the germline V gene are MGHDK and SYGVNS.

V and J are TRBV12-3 or TRBV12-4 and TRBJ1-1; 8 bases agree with TRBD1. The V segment lost 5 bases and the J segment 1 base; nucleotides outside the gene matches: 6. The CDR3 runs 15 residues. The CDR3 DNA is TGTGCCAGCAGTACGCCAGGGGGCGGGAACACTGAAGCTTTCTTT. It specifies CASSTPGGGNTEAFF.

V gene TRBV20-1 combines with J gene TRBJ1-3; tentative D call: TRBD1 (6 bases). Trimming pared 0 bases from V and 7 bases from J, leaving 19 bases between. Germline CDR1 is DFQATT and CDR2 is SNEGSKA (reference sequence). The CDR3 loop spans 16 amino acids. CDR3 in amino acids: CSARDRDTSAPNTIYF. The CDR3 nucleotides read TGCAGTGCTAGAGATAGGGACACCTCAGCTCCCAACACCATATATTTT.

Ten or more counts support this clonotype. The rearrangement uses TRBV20-1 and TRBJ1-1; D uncertain. Germline V gene sequence: CDR1 DFQATT, CDR2 SNEGSKA (reference sequence). This CDR3 comprises 12 residues. The CDR3 sequence is CIADSPNTEAFF. In DNA, the CDR3 is TGCATCGCAGACTCACCGAACACTGAAGCTTTCTTT.

The chain recombines TRBV29-1 with TRBJ2-1, with 7 bases aligning to TRBD2. The V gene end was trimmed by 5 bases and the J gene end by 6 bases; junction bases not matched to a gene: 10. The germline V gene has CDR1 SQVTM and CDR2 ANQGSEA. There are 14 residues in the CDR3. The DNA of the CDR3 is TGCAGCGTTTCCCGGCTAGCGGTCCTCAATGAGCAGTTCTTC. This sequence encodes CSVSRLAVLNEQFF.

This clonotype showed up just a few times. The chain couples TRBV15 to TRBJ2-5; TRBD1 agrees at 7 bases. CDR1 is LNHNV, CDR2 YYDKDF, per germline (reference sequence). This CDR3 contains 16 residues. The V segment lost 0 bases and the J segment 3 bases; nucleotides outside the gene matches: 7. CDR3 region: CATSRDPDREEETQYF. The CDR3 nucleotides are TGTGCCACCAGCAGAGATCCCGACAGGGAAGAAGAGACCCAGTACTTC.

The chain carries TRBV12-3 or TRBV12-4 and TRBJ2-3; 8 bases map to TRBD1. This CDR3 contains 16 residues. J gave up 4 bases and V 6 bases, and 12 bases lay outside the gene matches. The CDR3 protein is CASRKGPGGAADTQYF. For the CDR3, the DNA is TGTGCCAGCAGGAAGGGGCCAGGGGGCGCAGCAGATACGCAGTATTTT.

At least ten counts were recorded for this clonotype. The genes are TRBV6-1 and TRBJ2-2, with D perhaps matching TRBD2 (5 bases). V was trimmed by 6 bases and J by 5 bases, leaving 16 bases between them. The CDR3 is made up of 15 amino acids. Germline CDR1 MNHNS, CDR2 SASEGT. DNA of the CDR3: TGTGCCAGCAGCATCACCGGACTCTTTACCGGGGAGCTGTTTTTT. This codes for CASSITGLFTGELFF.

This sequence joins TRBV28 and TRBJ2-1; no firm D call. CDR3 length: 13 amino acids. Per the germline V gene, CDR1 is MDHEN and CDR2 is SYDVKM. V was shortened by 1 base and J by 6 bases, with 7 bases between the two germline ends. The CDR3 DNA reads as TGTGCCAGCAGTTTATATCTGAGCAATGAGCAGTTCTTC. Its translation is CASSLYLSNEQFF.

There are a few counts of this clonotype. This chain uses TRBV12-3 or TRBV12-4 with TRBJ2-1; 10 positions agree with TRBD1. CDR3 length equals 14 residues. Trimming took 3 bases from V and 8 from J; bases not matched to a gene: 4. CDR3 loop: CASSFRDRGDEQFF. The CDR3 nucleotides are TGTGCCAGCAGTTTTAGGGACAGGGGCGATGAGCAGTTCTTC.

J is TRBJ2-3 and V is TRBV20-1; D unclear. CDR1 is DFQATT, CDR2 SNEGSKA, per germline (reference sequence). Deletions cut 2 bases from V and 6 bases from J, with 12 bases between. This CDR3 region has 13 residues. For the CDR3, the DNA is TGCAGTGCTAGAAGCCCTACCCAGGATACGCAGTATTTT. As protein: CSARSPTQDTQYF.

This clonotype was seen a few times. This rearrangement joins TRBV20-1 to TRBJ2-7; TRBD1 matches 12 bases. The CDR3 runs 15 residues. V lost 5 bases to trimming and J lost 6 bases; unmatched junction nucleotides: 11. The germline V gene has CDR1 DFQATT and CDR2 SNEGSKA (reference sequence). This CDR3 is CSAVIRDRGLLEQYF. CDR3 sequence (DNA): TGCAGTGCTGTGATCCGGGACAGGGGGCTTCTCGAGCAGTACTTC.

This clonotype was picked up many times. CDR3 sequence (DNA): TGTGCCAGCAGTGTCCCAGGGGTCTACGAGCAGTACTTC. This translates into CASSVPGVYEQYF. V usage is TRBV25-1 and J usage is TRBJ2-7, with a possible D match to TRBD1 (6 bases). The CDR3 is 13 amino acids. Germline V CDR1 and CDR2: MGHDK, SYGVNS. Trimming cost V 4 bases and J 3 bases, with 10 bases left between them.

The chain uses TRBV20-1 and TRBJ2-7, with D possibly matching TRBD2 (7 bases). V lost 0 bases and J 3 bases, leaving 12 bases between the germline ends. The CDR3 runs 14 residues. Germline assignment: CDR1 DFQATT and CDR2 SNEGSKA (reference sequence). In nucleotides, the CDR3 is TGCAGTGCTAGAGAGGGGGGGGCTTACTACGAGCAGTACTTC. Translating gives CSAREGGAYYEQYF.

This rearrangement joins TRBV11-2 to TRBJ2-2, with D tentatively TRBD1 or TRBD2 (5 bases each). The CDR3 is made up of 17 amino acids. The germline V gene has CDR1 SGHAT and CDR2 FQNNGV. V was shortened by 2 bases and J by 0 bases, with 13 bases between the two germline ends. This CDR3 reads CASSLSAGTANTGELFF. The CDR3 DNA reads TGTGCCAGCAGCTTATCCGCCGGGACGGCGAACACCGGGGAGCTGTTTTTT.